This T cell receptor beta chain was documented in a study of blood T cell repertoires in COVID-19. Overall study: The United States, Italy and Spain supplied acute and convalescent COVID-19 samples. The analysed material was cDNA or gDNA that came from T cells, B-cell-depleted T cells, or PBMCs.

This clone appeared once. Deletions cut 1 base from V and 0 bases from J, with 12 bases between. This CDR3 comprises 16 residues. CDR1 is SGHAT, CDR2 FQNNGV, per germline. Per the original data handling: The assay estimated nucleated cells by amplifying reference gene primers. TCRdb's copy holds only in-frame clones and misses some; the assay was immunoSEQ multiplex PCR. Clone size and V and J calls were adopted from that table, with D and trimming inferred from the DNA. The sample records around 130,000 clones, approximately 90% being singletons. Sequenced input: peripheral blood. This chain joins TRBV11-2 and TRBJ1-1; tentatively, D is TRBD1 (5 bases). This TCR came from a woman aged 45 to 65 with acute or convalescent COVID-19. The CDR3: CASSLGAGKMNTEAFF. CDR3 nucleotide sequence: TGTGCCAGCAGCTTAGGTGCAGGGAAGATGAACACTGAAGCTTTCTTT.